The 9 T cell receptor beta chains below all came from one sample that was sequenced in a study of blood T cell repertoires in COVID-19. The repertoire was sequenced with immunoSEQ multiplex PCR; TCRdb's copy has only in-frame clones and lacks some. This sample has roughly 90,000 clones, with 80% to 85% found just once. Sequencing was done on a sample of peripheral blood. The origin of the receptors is a woman aged 80 or older with active or convalescent COVID-19.

This clone was detected only once. The chain uses TRBV5-5 and TRBJ1-6; a weak D match, TRBD1 (5 bases). Germline V lookup: CDR1 SGHKS, CDR2 YYEKEE (reference sequence). The V end lost 0 bases, the J end lost 7 bases, and 8 bases lay between the germline ends. This CDR3 has 14 amino acids. CDR3 sequence reads: CASSLVQGNSPLHF. CDR3 nucleotides: TGTGCCAGCAGCTTGGTTCAGGGCAATTCACCCCTCCACTTT.

CDR3 DNA sequence: TGTGCCTGGAGTGTGCTGGCAACCTCTGGGGCCAACGTCCTGACTTTC. Residues: CAWSVLATSGANVLTF. The V call is TRBV30, the J call TRBJ2-6; no reliable D call. Germline V lookup: CDR1 GTSNPN, CDR2 SVGIG (reference sequence). Trimming took 0 bases from V and 0 from J, leaving 9 bases between them. This CDR3 is 16 amino acids long.

J is TRBJ1-3 and V is TRBV6-5; D remains unclear. Germline CDR1 reads MNHEY; CDR2 reads SVGAGI. Trimming left V 6 bases short and J 7 bases short, with 16 bases between. This CDR3 has 14 amino acids. In DNA form, the CDR3 reads TGTGCCAGCAGCTCGGGCGGGAGTGGGAACACCATATATTTT. This gives the protein CASSSGGSGNTIYF.

The V gene is TRBV5-4, the J gene TRBJ1-2, with 8 bases lining up with TRBD1. Germline V gives CDR1 SGHNT, CDR2 YYREEE (reference sequence). The CDR3 extends over 12 amino acids. With V trimmed by 0 bases and J by 13 bases, 5 bases remained unmatched. CDR3 in DNA: TGTGCCAGCAGCTTGGTTGGACAGGGTTTCACCTTC. Translated: CASSLVGQGFTF.

The chain couples TRBV20-1 to TRBJ2-5, with TRBD2 matching over 9 bases. The germline V gene has CDR1 DFQATT and CDR2 SNEGSKA (reference sequence). CDR3 size: 16 residues. The trim removed 3 bases at V and 1 base at J, leaving 9 bases unmatched. The DNA for the CDR3 is TGCAGTGCTAGTCGTGCGGCGGGAGGGGCCCAAGAGACCCAGTACTTC. This codes for CSASRAAGGAQETQYF.

V gene TRBV9 combines with J gene TRBJ1-3; no firm D call. CDR1 SGDLS and CDR2 YYNGEE come from the germline V gene. This CDR3 spans 14 amino acids. Trimming stripped 0 bases from V and 4 bases from J, with 8 bases between. The DNA for the CDR3 is TGTGCCAGCAGCGTAGGCGGAATGGGAAACACCATATATTTT. Amino acid sequence: CASSVGGMGNTIYF. The complete variable domain, with remaining parts taken from reference TRBV9 and TRBJ1-3, reads DSGVTQTPKHLITATGQRVTLRCSPRSGDLSVYWYQQSLDQGLQFLIQYYNGEERAKGNILERFSAQQFPDLHSELNLSSLELGDSALYFCASSVGGMGNTIYFGEGSWLTVV.

The chain links TRBV4-1 to TRBJ2-7; D gene unclear. Per germline, CDR1 MGHRA and CDR2 YSYEKL. V dropped 1 base and J dropped 1 base, with 20 bases sitting between them. The CDR3 length is 18 residues. The CDR3 protein is CASSQVEGDSWKSYEQYF. The CDR3 nucleotides are TGCGCCAGCAGCCAAGTAGAAGGCGACTCCTGGAAGTCCTACGAGCAGTACTTC.

The V call is TRBV7-9, the J call TRBJ2-4, with a tentative D call TRBD1 (6 bases). V was cut by 6 bases and J by 1 base, with 10 bases left in between. The CDR3 runs to 14 residues. Germline V gene sequence: CDR1 SEHNR, CDR2 FQNEAQ (reference sequence). CDR3 DNA sequence: TGTGCCAGCAGTAAGCAGGGGGCCAAAAACATTCAGTACTTC. It yields the protein CASSKQGAKNIQYF.

J is TRBJ2-3 and V is TRBV5-6; 7 nucleotides line up with TRBD2. The CDR3 is made up of 14 amino acids. Germline assignment: CDR1 SGHDT and CDR2 YYEEEE. V was pared by 3 bases and J by 6 bases, with 7 bases of the junction left unmatched. The CDR3, as DNA: TGTGCCAGCAGCTACGGGAGGCCCAAGGATACGCAGTATTTT. Protein sequence: CASSYGRPKDTQYF.